One sample yielded the 13 T cell receptor beta chains listed below, sequenced in a study of blood T cell dynamics during melanoma immunotherapy. Produced via immunoSEQ multiplex PCR; TCRdb's table is partial and in-frame only. This sample yields around 13,000 clones, of which about 81% are seen a single time; 9% to 10% belongs to the top ten. Sample time point: pre-treatment baseline. Material: blood, obtained from a patient treated with checkpoint blockade. The receptors here all came from a human donor with melanoma.

J is TRBJ2-3 and V is TRBV5-1; maybe TRBD1 (6 bases). Germline V gene lookup returns CDR1 SGHRS and CDR2 YFSETQ. The CDR3 runs 16 residues. Trimming pared 0 bases from V and 3 bases from J, leaving 14 bases between. The CDR3 region is CASSLAPTGFTDTQYF. The CDR3 region has the DNA TGCGCCAGCAGCTTGGCCCCGACAGGCTTTACAGATACGCAGTATTTT.

In this sample, this clone turned up a few times. The V call is TRBV5-1, the J call TRBJ2-5; 8 bases are a match to TRBD2. CDR3 length: 13 residues. Trimming at V came to 1 base and at J to 8 bases, leaving 4 bases not matched to a gene. Germline-derived CDR1 and CDR2 are SGHRS and YFSETQ. The CDR3 region is CASSLNGRATQYF. The CDR3 DNA is TGCGCCAGCAGCTTGAACGGGAGGGCCACCCAGTACTTC.

Comment on this clone: The germline gene is not matched at one end of the junction; a read error may be the cause. This sequence joins TRBV6-1 and TRBJ1-2; D is ambiguous. This CDR3 has 13 amino acids. Germline CDR1 and CDR2: MNHNS and SASEGT. In DNA, the CDR3 is TGTGCCAGCAGTGAAAGGTTTTTAATTGGTGAGAGCTTC. This translates into CASSERFLIGESF.

This chain uses TRBV28 with TRBJ2-7; unclear D gene. Trimming took off 6 bases at V and 4 bases at J, with 16 bases between the two ends. CDR1 and CDR2 from the germline V gene are MDHEN and SYDVKM. The CDR3 is 14 residues long. The DNA of the CDR3 is TGTGCCAGCAGAACCCCGGGTCCCTGGTACGAGCAGTACTTC. This encodes CASRTPGPWYEQYF.

V gene TRBV5-8 combines with J gene TRBJ2-2; a weak D match, TRBD1 (5 bases). With 0 bases removed from V and 6 bases from J, the gap between germline ends came to 12 bases. The CDR3 contains 15 residues. The germline CDR1 and CDR2 sequences are SGHTS and YDEGEE. DNA for the CDR3: TGTGCCAGCAGCTTGGTTCAGGGTGGGGCCGGGGAGCTGTTTTTT. Translation: CASSLVQGGAGELFF.

J is TRBJ2-3 and V is TRBV7-2; TRBD2 agrees at 11 bases. CDR1 and CDR2 from the germline V gene are SGHTA and FQGNSA. CDR3 length: 18 residues. Trimming at V came to 1 base and at J to 2 bases, leaving 8 bases not matched to a gene. CDR3 sequence (DNA): TGTGCCAGCAGCTTAGGTCTAGCGGGGGGCCACAACACAGATACGCAGTATTTT. This sequence encodes CASSLGLAGGHNTDTQYF. Using reference TRBV7-2 and TRBJ2-3 for the parts outside the CDR3, the full variable domain is GAGVSQSPSNKVTEKGKDVELRCDPISGHTALYWYRQSLGQGLEFLIYFQGNSAPDKSGLPSDRFSAERTGGSVSTLTIQRTQQEDSAVYLCASSLGLAGGHNTDTQYFGPGTRLTVL.

There are a few counts of this clone. V is TRBV29-1 and J is TRBJ1-1; perhaps TRBD1 as D (6 bases). Trimming took off 8 bases at V and 1 base at J, with 8 bases between the two ends. Germline-derived CDR1 and CDR2 are SQVTM and ANQGSEA. CDR3 length equals 11 residues. The CDR3 region has the DNA TGCAGCATGACAGGGAACACTGAAGCTTTCTTT. The encoded protein is CSMTGNTEAFF.

The CDR3 is CASSQDTSGQETQYF. The CDR3, as DNA: TGTGCCAGCAGCCAAGACACTAGCGGACAAGAGACCCAGTACTTC. The chain combines TRBV4-2 with TRBJ2-5, with 8 bases matching TRBD2. The CDR3 runs to 15 residues. J lost 2 bases, V lost 0 bases, and 2 bases had no gene match. Germline V CDR1 and CDR2: LGHNA, YNFKEQ.

CDR3 nucleotide sequence: TGTGCCAGCAGCCATTGGGTGCGGAGCGCGCCCCAGCATTTT. This translates into CASSHWVRSAPQHF. V and J are TRBV5-6 and TRBJ1-5; D is unclear. The V gene's germline CDR1 is SGHDT and CDR2 YYEEEE. CDR3 size: 14 residues. Trimming shortened V by 4 bases and J by 9 bases, and 17 bases separated the two germline ends.

The chain has TRBV9 and TRBJ2-7; 12 bases line up with TRBD2. The germline V gene has CDR1 SGDLS and CDR2 YYNGEE. V shed 3 bases and J 8 bases; nucleotides not matched to a gene: 0. The CDR3 is made up of 12 amino acids. The CDR3 nucleotides read TGTGCCAGCAGCGGGACTAGCGGGAAGCAGTACTTC. Protein: CASSGTSGKQYF.

The CDR3 reads CSVPRPLRNTGLDTQYF. In DNA form, the CDR3 reads TGCAGCGTACCCAGGCCGCTGAGGAACACCGGCCTAGATACGCAGTATTTT. The chain recombines TRBV29-1 with TRBJ2-3; D not resolved. Trimming shortened V by 6 bases and J by 5 bases, and 27 bases separated the two germline ends. The CDR3 has 17 residues. Germline loops: CDR1 SQVTM, CDR2 ANQGSEA.

The V call is TRBV19, the J call TRBJ2-2; tentatively, D is TRBD2 (5 bases). The germline gives CDR1 LNHDA, CDR2 SQIVND (reference sequence). Between the trimmed V and J ends, which lost 5 bases and 7 bases, there was a span of 14 bases. This CDR3 has 14 amino acids. In DNA, the CDR3 is TGTGCCAGTAGTCCTCAAAGCCGGGGCGGGGAGCTGTTTTTT. Amino acid sequence: CASSPQSRGGELFF. Full variable domain (remainder filled in from reference TRBV19 and TRBJ2-2): DGGITQSPKYLFRKEGQNVTLSCEQNLNHDAMYWYRQDPGQGLRLIYYSQIVNDFQKGDIAEGYSVSREKKESFPLTVTSAQKNPTAFYLCASSPQSRGGELFFGEGSRLTVL.

The V gene is TRBV7-2, the J gene TRBJ2-3; 10 bases agree with TRBD2. Germline V CDR1 and CDR2: SGHTA, FQGNSA. This CDR3 region has 15 residues. The V segment lost 3 bases and the J segment 4 bases; nucleotides outside the gene matches: 4. The CDR3 loop reads CASSLSGGVPDTQYF. Written as DNA, the CDR3 is TGTGCCAGCAGCTTGAGCGGGGGGGTACCAGATACGCAGTATTTT.